This entry concerns a single T cell receptor (beta chain). V gave up 4 bases and J gave up 2 bases, with 21 bases separating them. CDR3 size: 18 residues. CDR1 LNHNV and CDR2 YYDKDF come from the germline V gene (reference sequence). This table comes from immunoSEQ multiplex PCR, and its TCRdb copy is limited to in-frame clones, with some not included. The sample gives around 230,000 clones, approximately 84% of which show up once; roughly 10% is in the top ten. This entry belongs to a study of blood T cell repertoires in COVID-19. On the study more broadly: PBMCs, B-cell-depleted T cells, or T cells were the source of the cDNA or gDNA that made up the material.

Seattle enrolled patients during active infection and tracked them longitudinally. J is TRBJ1-5 and V is TRBV15; perhaps TRBD1 as D (5 bases). The TCR sequence derives from a man in his forties or fifties with COVID-19, enrolled during active disease. Sequencing was done on a sample of peripheral blood. The CDR3 reads CATSTLGRGGRGNQPQHF. DNA of the CDR3: TGTGCCACCAGCACACTTGGGAGGGGAGGCCGGGGCAATCAGCCCCAGCATTTT.